The present TCR beta chain was sequenced within a study of neurological immune-mediated disorders. General study results and limits: Levels of TCR clonal expansion peaked in HTLV-1-associated myelopathy and reached their lowest in multiple sclerosis, under those of healthy controls.

Synthesis of cDNA was accomplished via 5'RACE employing 10-nucleotide random UMIs. MiXCR was run by TCRdb on the 5' RACE reads, yielding one entry per CDR3 protein. The table has fewer than 20,000 distinct CDR3 sequences, under 4% seen once. The CDR3 contains 14 residues. Germline V lookup: CDR1 WSHSY, CDR2 SAAADI. V lost 8 bases and J lost 1; bases outside the gene matches: 4. This clonotype was counted at least ten times. Its specificity is unknown. A blood bank in Maryland, USA, provided the volunteers who served as healthy controls. Sorted libraries used over 800,000 CD4+ or CD8+ T cells. The chain links TRBV10-2 to TRBJ2-1; TRBD2 agrees at 8 bases. The sequence was obtained from a woman aged 40 to 50 in good health. The sample taken for sequencing was CD8+ T cells from blood. This CDR3 reads CASLAGGSYNEQFF. In DNA, the CDR3 is TGCGCCAGCCTGGCGGGAGGATCCTACAATGAGCAGTTCTTC.